Following are 31 T cell receptor beta chains from one sample sequenced in a study of shared clonotypes between healthy human individuals. TCRdb's copy holds only in-frame clones and misses some; the assay was immunoSEQ multiplex PCR. In the table there are 2,100,000 or so clones, under 97% of which are singletons. The sequencing input was naive CD4+ T cells sorted from blood. Subset described: CD45RA+ positively selected. The receptors were gathered from a man aged 18 to 30 in good health.

The chain couples TRBV5-1 to TRBJ1-5, with unresolved D. Trimming shortened V by 3 bases and J by 3 bases, and 10 bases separated the two germline ends. This CDR3 spans 14 amino acids. Germline V lookup: CDR1 SGHRS, CDR2 YFSETQ. The CDR3 here is CASSYDGINQPQHF. The CDR3 nucleotides are TGCGCCAGCAGCTATGACGGAATCAATCAGCCCCAGCATTTT. Combining the CDR3 with reference TRBV5-1 and TRBJ1-5 gives the whole variable domain KAGVTQTPRYLIKTRGQQVTLSCSPISGHRSVSWYQQTPGQGLQFLFEYFSETQRNKGNFPGRFSGRQFSNSRSEMNVSTLELGDSALYLCASSYDGINQPQHFGDGTRLSIL.

The chain joins TRBV29-1 to TRBJ2-1; D is uncertain. The CDR3 sequence is 13 residues long. V was clipped by 2 bases and J by 0 bases, with 5 bases between them. Per germline, CDR1 SQVTM and CDR2 ANQGSEA. The CDR3 DNA reads as TGCAGCGTTGAATACGGCTCCTACAATGAGCAGTTCTTC. Translating it yields CSVEYGSYNEQFF.

This chain links TRBV7-9 with TRBJ2-1; TRBD2 aligns across 8 bases. There are 15 residues in the CDR3. In germline, CDR1 is SEHNR, CDR2 FQNEAQ (reference sequence). V lost 1 base to trimming and J lost 5 bases; unmatched junction nucleotides: 4. Here the CDR3 reads CASSLGSGRNNEQFF. CDR3 coding DNA: TGTGCCAGCAGCTTAGGGAGCGGGAGAAACAATGAGCAGTTCTTC.

The rearrangement uses TRBV15 and TRBJ2-1; 9 positions agree with TRBD2. The CDR3 sequence is 16 residues long. The junction had 8 bases not matched to a gene; V was cut back by 3 bases and J by 5 bases. Germline values: CDR1 LNHNV, CDR2 YYDKDF (reference sequence). CDR3 loop: CATSRAGTSWNNEQFF. The CDR3 nucleotides are TGTGCCACCAGCAGGGCCGGGACTAGCTGGAACAATGAGCAGTTCTTC.

The CDR3: CSVTSGDLDTQYF. The CDR3, as DNA: TGCAGCGTCACTAGCGGGGATTTAGATACGCAGTATTTT. V and J are TRBV29-1 and TRBJ2-3; 10 nucleotides match TRBD2. Germline CDR1 reads SQVTM; CDR2 reads ANQGSEA. Unmatched junction bases numbered 5, after V lost 6 bases and J lost 5 bases. The CDR3 is 13 amino acids.

The rearrangement links TRBV27 to TRBJ1-4, with 8 nucleotides matching TRBD1. Per germline, CDR1 MNHEY and CDR2 SMNVEV (reference sequence). This CDR3 is 15 amino acids long. Trimming cost V 4 bases and J 4 bases; bases outside gene matches: 5. CDR3 loop: CASSSQGASNEKLFF. DNA for the CDR3: TGTGCCAGCAGTTCCCAGGGGGCCAGTAATGAAAAACTGTTTTTT.

The chain carries TRBV2 and TRBJ2-3; D is possibly TRBD1 (5 bases). There are 14 residues in the CDR3. V lost 4 bases and J lost 2, with 10 bases in between. Germline V CDR1 and CDR2: SNHLY, FYNNEI. CDR3 amino acids: CASSVQGNTDTQYF. The DNA of the CDR3 is TGTGCCAGCAGTGTTCAGGGCAACACAGATACGCAGTATTTT.

The genes are TRBV19 and TRBJ2-3; 9 nucleotides align to TRBD1. The CDR3 length is 14 residues. V dropped 6 bases and J dropped 4; count of bases not matched to a gene: 5. In germline, CDR1 is LNHDA, CDR2 SQIVND (reference sequence). CDR3 nucleotide sequence: TGTGCCAGTAGGGAACAGGGGGCATCAGATACGCAGTATTTT. Its protein is CASREQGASDTQYF.

This chain uses TRBV19 with TRBJ1-6, with D unclear. Germline CDR1 and CDR2: LNHDA and SQIVND (reference sequence). Trimming removed 7 bases from V and 10 bases from J, with 14 bases in between. This CDR3 has 13 amino acids. The CDR3 reads CASTLGVGSPLHF. The CDR3 DNA reads as TGTGCCAGTACCCTTGGAGTGGGGTCACCCCTCCACTTT.

The rearrangement uses TRBV25-1 and TRBJ1-6, with D possibly matching TRBD1 (5 bases). The CDR3 loop spans 16 amino acids. V lost 2 bases and J 7 bases, leaving 15 bases between the germline ends. Germline lookup yields CDR1 MGHDK and CDR2 SYGVNS. Here the CDR3 DNA reads TGTGCCAGCAGTGAAGGGACGGGAGAGGCCAATTCACCCCTCCACTTT. It specifies CASSEGTGEANSPLHF.

This rearrangement joins TRBV9 to TRBJ2-1; 12 positions match TRBD2. This CDR3 region has 15 residues. CDR1 is SGDLS and CDR2 is YYNGEE in the germline V gene. J gave up 8 bases and V 1 base, and 4 bases lay outside the gene matches. The CDR3 here is CASSVTSGGKDEQFF. CDR3 sequence (DNA): TGTGCCAGCAGCGTAACTAGCGGGGGGAAGGATGAGCAGTTCTTC.

This chain uses TRBV29-1 with TRBJ1-2; D may be TRBD1 (6 bases). V was trimmed by 5 bases and J by 10 bases, leaving 17 bases between them. The CDR3 is made up of 12 amino acids. CDR1 SQVTM and CDR2 ANQGSEA come from the germline V gene. The CDR3 sequence: CSVYSAGEVYTF. The CDR3 DNA follows: TGCAGCGTTTATTCGGCAGGGGAAGTCTACACCTTC.

The chain couples TRBV19 to TRBJ2-2; 13 nucleotides align to TRBD2. CDR3 length equals 16 residues. Germline V CDR1 and CDR2: LNHDA, SQIVND (reference sequence). Germline trimming cut 5 bases from V and 7 bases from J; bases unmatched to any gene: 7. The CDR3 DNA follows: TGTGCCAGTAGTCTAACTAGCGGGAGGGTCGGCGGGGAGCTGTTTTTT. This sequence encodes CASSLTSGRVGGELFF.

The table lists this clone with a count of one. The chain employs TRBV30 and TRBJ1-2; D remains ambiguous. Germline lookup yields CDR1 GTSNPN and CDR2 SVGIG (reference sequence). This CDR3 has 12 amino acids. V lost 8 bases and J lost 1, with 11 bases in between. The CDR3 DNA is TGTGCCAGATACGACGGTAACTATGGCTACACCTTC. This sequence encodes CARYDGNYGYTF. Using reference TRBV30 and TRBJ1-2 for the parts outside the CDR3, the full variable domain is SQTIHQWPATLVQPVGSPLSLECTVEGTSNPNLYWYRQAAGRGLQLLFYSVGIGQISSEVPQNLSASRPQDRQFILSSKKLLLSDSGFYLCARYDGNYGYTFGSGTRLTVV.

This rearrangement joins TRBV27 to TRBJ2-7, with D perhaps TRBD2 (6 bases). The CDR3 is 15 amino acids. The V gene lost 5 bases and the J gene lost 0 bases, with 14 bases spanning the gap. CDR1 MNHEY and CDR2 SMNVEV come from the germline V gene (reference sequence). CDR3 nucleotide sequence: TGTGCCAGCAGTCCCCGGGACTTATCCTCCTACGAGCAGTACTTC. Amino acids: CASSPRDLSSYEQYF.

This clone was recorded only once. The chain carries TRBV29-1 and TRBJ2-3; D may correspond to TRBD1 or TRBD2 (5 bases each). Trimming pared 3 bases from V and 4 bases from J, leaving 20 bases between. Germline loops: CDR1 SQVTM, CDR2 ANQGSEA. This CDR3 region has 16 residues. The CDR3 sequence: CSVDRSRGGRSDTQYF. Written as DNA, the CDR3 is TGCAGCGTTGATAGGTCGAGGGGTGGCCGATCAGATACGCAGTATTTT.

This clone was recorded only once. Other DNA sequences in this sample translate to the same CDR3. The V and J genes are TRBV11-2 and TRBJ1-1; D gene ambiguous. Germline V gives CDR1 SGHAT, CDR2 FQNNGV. Trimming left V 3 bases short and J 4 bases short, with 9 bases between. The CDR3 has 13 amino acids. CDR3 coding DNA: TGTGCCAGCAGCTTCACCGGGGTCACTGAAGCTTTCTTT. Protein: CASSFTGVTEAFF.

This chain uses TRBV25-1 with TRBJ1-2, with a weak D call TRBD1 (6 bases). With 7 bases removed from V and 4 bases from J, the gap between germline ends came to 19 bases. Germline CDR1 reads MGHDK; CDR2 reads SYGVNS. CDR3 length: 15 amino acids. The DNA for the CDR3 is TGTGCCAGCACCACCAATGTGGGGGCCGGCTATGGCTACACCTTC. It codes for CASTTNVGAGYGYTF.

The chain employs TRBV5-1 and TRBJ1-2; no firm D call. This CDR3 has 15 residues. V gave up 3 bases and J gave up 6 bases, with 18 bases separating them. Germline-derived CDR1 and CDR2 are SGHRS and YFSETQ. CDR3 region: CASSSDLTPRDGYTF. CDR3 coding DNA: TGCGCCAGCAGCTCAGACCTTACTCCACGGGATGGCTACACCTTC.

This chain links TRBV11-3 with TRBJ2-3; 8 positions match TRBD2. The length of the CDR3 is 15 residues. Germline lookup yields CDR1 SGHNT and CDR2 YENEEA. Trimming removed 3 bases from V and 2 bases from J; junction bases left unmatched: 4. CDR3 amino acids: CASSFSGGHTDTQYF. Written as DNA, the CDR3 is TGTGCCAGCAGCTTTTCGGGGGGGCACACAGATACGCAGTATTTT. The variable domain in full, completed from reference TRBV11-3 and TRBJ2-3, reads EAGVVQSPRYKIIEKKQPVAFWCNPISGHNTLYWYLQNLGQGPELLIRYENEEAVDDSQLPKDRFSAERLKGVDSTLKIQPAELGDSAVYLCASSFSGGHTDTQYFGPGTRLTVL.

The chain links TRBV5-6 to TRBJ1-4, with a tentative D call TRBD1 (5 bases). The germline V gene has CDR1 SGHDT and CDR2 YYEEEE. V lost 0 bases, J lost 7 bases, and 10 bases lay in between. This CDR3 comprises 14 residues. CDR3: CASSLVQGGEKLFF. CDR3 in DNA: TGTGCCAGCAGCTTGGTGCAGGGCGGTGAAAAACTGTTTTTT.

This clone was detected once. The chain recombines TRBV27 with TRBJ2-3, with 12 nucleotides matching TRBD2. CDR1 MNHEY and CDR2 SMNVEV come from the germline V gene (reference sequence). The CDR3 contains 19 residues. The trim removed 5 bases at V and 2 bases at J, leaving 14 bases unmatched. Here the CDR3 reads CASSPRLAGVPFVTDTQYF. The CDR3, as DNA: TGTGCCAGCAGTCCGCGACTAGCGGGAGTCCCTTTTGTCACAGATACGCAGTATTTT.

This chain links TRBV2 with TRBJ1-6, with D possibly TRBD1 on 5 matching bases. Germline loops: CDR1 SNHLY, CDR2 FYNNEI. The CDR3 is 15 amino acids. Trimming removed 0 bases at V and 10 bases at J, with 13 bases between. The CDR3 bases are TGTGCCAGCAGTGAAGCTGGAGGGGTCCGCTCACCCCTCCACTTT. Translation gives CASSEAGGVRSPLHF.

Turning to this clone: The identical CDR3 is also encoded by other nucleotide sequences in the sample. V usage is TRBV6-1 and J usage is TRBJ1-5; D perhaps matches TRBD1 (6 bases). The CDR3 runs to 13 residues. V lost 6 bases and J 5 bases, leaving 11 bases between the germline ends. Germline V gene data show CDR1 as MNHNS and CDR2 as SASEGT. In nucleotides, the CDR3 is TGTGCCAGCAGCAGGGGTGAGGATCAGCCCCAGCATTTT. Amino acids: CASSRGEDQPQHF.

This sequence joins TRBV5-1 and TRBJ2-5, with no clear D. This CDR3 region has 16 residues. V lost 0 bases and J lost 0, with 12 bases in between. Germline CDR1 and CDR2: SGHRS and YFSETQ. In DNA, the CDR3 is TGCGCCAGCAGCTTGGCCCCTTTAGGCAACCAAGAGACCCAGTACTTC. Translated, it gives CASSLAPLGNQETQYF.

In this sample, this clone turned up once. CDR3 region: CASRDRGRRDYGYTF. The CDR3 region has the DNA TGTGCCAGCCGGGACAGGGGACGAAGAGACTATGGCTACACCTTC. This rearrangement joins TRBV19 to TRBJ1-2, with 10 bases lining up with TRBD1. Germline V gene lookup returns CDR1 LNHDA and CDR2 SQIVND (reference sequence). V lost 9 bases and J lost 3; bases outside the gene matches: 10. The CDR3 spans 15 residues.

The rearrangement links TRBV2 to TRBJ2-7; 11 bases agree with TRBD1. Germline loops: CDR1 SNHLY, CDR2 FYNNEI. V lost 4 bases and J lost 6; bases outside the gene matches: 5. The CDR3 has 14 residues. The CDR3 sequence is CASSGDGQGAEQYF. CDR3 nucleotide sequence: TGTGCCAGCAGTGGAGATGGACAGGGGGCCGAGCAGTACTTC. The full variable domain, in which reference TRBV2 and TRBJ2-7 provide the parts outside the CDR3, is EPEVTQTPSHQVTQMGQEVILRCVPISNHLYFYWYRQILGQKVEFLVSFYNNEISEKSEIFDDQFSVERPDGSNFTLKIRSTKLEDSAMYFCASSGDGQGAEQYFGPGTRLTVT.

The genes are TRBV7-6 and TRBJ2-7; D is ambiguous. Germline loops: CDR1 SGHVS, CDR2 FNYEAQ. V lost 5 bases and J lost 2, with 16 bases in between. The CDR3 spans 15 residues. This CDR3 is CASSPRLEQPYEQYF. The CDR3, as DNA: TGTGCCAGCAGCCCGAGACTCGAACAACCCTACGAGCAGTACTTC.

The chain couples TRBV28 to TRBJ1-5; TRBD1 aligns across 7 bases. V trimming: 6 bases; J trimming: 2 bases; junction bases outside the gene matches: 10. There are 16 residues in the CDR3. Germline lookup yields CDR1 MDHEN and CDR2 SYDVKM. The CDR3 DNA sequence: TGTGCCAGCAGCCCCCCGGGACAGATACGCAATCAGCCCCAGCATTTT. Amino acids: CASSPPGQIRNQPQHF.

The chain couples TRBV7-3 to TRBJ1-1, with D perhaps TRBD1 (6 bases). The CDR3 consists of 13 residues. Germline loops: CDR1 SGHTA, CDR2 FQGTGA. The V end lost 3 bases, the J end lost 3 bases, and 8 bases lay between the germline ends. The CDR3: CASSFDRYTEAFF. The DNA for the CDR3 is TGTGCCAGCAGCTTCGACAGGTACACTGAAGCTTTCTTT.

The CDR3 here is CASEDRSLSGANVLTF. Here the CDR3 DNA reads TGTGCCAGCGAGGACAGGTCCCTCTCTGGGGCCAACGTCCTGACTTTC. This chain uses TRBV27 with TRBJ2-6; 7 nucleotides match TRBD1. Per the germline V gene, CDR1 is MNHEY and CDR2 is SMNVEV (reference sequence). The CDR3 has 16 residues. The ends lost 8 bases at V and 0 bases at J; junction bases unmatched: 7.